A single sample gave rise to the 9 T cell receptor beta chains below, sequenced in a study of CD8 T cells in ankylosing spondylitis. TCRdb analysed the 5' RACE reads with MiXCR anew, one entry per CDR3 protein. The sample has tens of thousands of distinct CDR3 sequences, under 13% seen once. The sample was blood, either unsorted or a sorted T cell fraction (not recorded which). The receptors originated from a male donor with ankylosing spondylitis or in good health (not recorded which).

This clonotype was seen a handful of times. The chain joins TRBV29-1 to TRBJ2-1; TRBD2 agrees at 16 bases. CDR3 size: 14 residues. Germline V lookup: CDR1 SQVTM, CDR2 ANQGSEA. Trimming at V came to 7 bases and at J to 7 bases, leaving 4 bases not matched to a gene. The CDR3 region has the DNA TGCAGCGGCGGGGGACTAGCGGGAGGGAATGAGCAGTTCTTC. This sequence encodes CSGGGLAGGNEQFF.

In this sample, this clonotype turned up many times. This chain links TRBV5-1 with TRBJ2-5; no firm D call. Germline V lookup: CDR1 SGHRS, CDR2 YFSETQ. Trimming cost V 0 bases and J 0 bases, with 9 bases left between them. This CDR3 has 15 amino acids. The CDR3 nucleotides are TGCGCCAGCAGCTTGGTCGGCAGCTACCAAGAGACCCAGTACTTC. Translation gives CASSLVGSYQETQYF. The entire variable domain, with the rest obtained from reference TRBV5-1 and TRBJ2-5, is as follows: KAGVTQTPRYLIKTRGQQVTLSCSPISGHRSVSWYQQTPGQGLQFLFEYFSETQRNKGNFPGRFSGRQFSNSRSEMNVSTLELGDSALYLCASSLVGSYQETQYFGPGTRLLVL.

This clonotype was counted ten times or more. V gene TRBV29-1 combines with J gene TRBJ2-5, with a tentative D call TRBD1 (5 bases). Germline CDR1 reads SQVTM; CDR2 reads ANQGSEA. This CDR3 is built from 11 residues. V lost 8 bases, J lost 3 bases, and 10 bases lay in between. CDR3: CSPVQEETQYF. The CDR3 region has the DNA TGCAGCCCTGTACAGGAAGAGACCCAGTACTTC.

This clonotype was detected only a few times. The V gene is TRBV7-9, the J gene TRBJ2-1, with a tentative D call TRBD2 (5 bases). The CDR3 loop spans 13 amino acids. V lost 3 bases, J lost 6 bases, and 9 bases lay in between. Germline loops: CDR1 SEHNR, CDR2 FQNEAQ (reference sequence). The CDR3 sequence: CASSFASFNEQFF. The CDR3 DNA follows: TGTGCCAGCAGCTTTGCTAGCTTCAATGAGCAGTTCTTC.

This clonotype was detected many times. V and J are TRBV12-3 or TRBV12-4 and TRBJ2-2; D unresolved. This CDR3 is 14 amino acids long. V lost 2 bases and J lost 1, with 5 bases in between. The CDR3 protein is CASSLKRNTGELFF. CDR3 nucleotides: TGTGCCAGCAGTTTAAAACGGAACACCGGGGAGCTGTTTTTT.

The V and J genes are TRBV6-2 or TRBV6-3 and TRBJ2-3; D might be TRBD1 (5 bases). V lost 8 bases to trimming and J lost 6 bases, with 15 bases between them. CDR3 size: 13 residues. The germline V gene encodes CDR1 MNHEY and CDR2 SVGEGT. Here the CDR3 DNA reads TGTGCCAGCGGGGCAGAGAGCCACGATACGCAGTATTTT. Translating it yields CASGAESHDTQYF.

This clonotype has a count of ten or more. The chain uses TRBV20-1 and TRBJ2-3; tentative D call: TRBD1 (6 bases). The V gene lost 1 base and the J gene lost 6 bases, with 17 bases spanning the gap. Germline CDR1 and CDR2: DFQATT and SNEGSKA (reference sequence). This CDR3 is 15 amino acids long. The CDR3 reads CSARGALGAGDTQYF. CDR3 DNA: TGCAGTGCTAGAGGAGCATTGGGGGCGGGTGATACGCAGTATTTT.

This clonotype was counted many times. The V gene is TRBV6-5, the J gene TRBJ2-7; 10 bases align to TRBD1. The CDR3 runs to 15 residues. J gave up 2 bases and V 2 bases, and 3 bases lay outside the gene matches. Germline CDR1 is MNHEY and CDR2 is SVGAGI. CDR3 nucleotides: TGTGCCAGCAGTTACACGGGACAGGGGCCCTACGAGCAGTACTTC. Amino acids: CASSYTGQGPYEQYF.

This clonotype was found many times. The V gene is TRBV5-1, the J gene TRBJ2-4, with D uncertain. Looked up from germline, CDR1 is SGHRS and CDR2 is YFSETQ. V dropped 1 base and J dropped 9 bases, with 11 bases sitting between them. CDR3 length equals 13 residues. Written as DNA, the CDR3 is TGCGCCAGCAGCTTGATCACCGTGGGCATTCAGTACTTC. This translates into CASSLITVGIQYF.